This TCR beta chain was identified in a study of a mutant IDH1 vaccine in newly diagnosed glioma. Study in general: Sex distribution of treated patients was about 62% male and roughly 38% female; mean age was 40.4 years. Standard pretreatment was either radiotherapy, temozolomide, or, for most, radiochemotherapy with temozolomide. Study-wide results and limits: Patients showed vaccine-induced immune responses at a rate of 93.3%. There seemed to be no relation between pseudoprogression and changes in top peripheral T cell clonotypes.

Time point indicated: baseline, week 1 (first vaccination visit). Regarding treatment: pre-vaccination baseline after standard-of-care therapy. This clone was counted once. Its antigen is currently unknown. V lost 7 bases and J lost 8, with 17 bases in between. Germline V gene lookup returns CDR1 MNHNS and CDR2 SASEGT. The CDR3 runs to 13 residues. Sequencing was performed with immunoSEQ multiplex PCR; in TCRdb, only in-frame clones are kept and a portion is missing. The sample includes over 80,000 clones, about 90% of them seen just once. The chain couples TRBV6-1 to TRBJ1-2; D is perhaps TRBD1 (5 bases). The receptor was derived from a woman aged 50 to 60 with glioma. Sequencing used PBMCs, obtained from a glioma patient treated with radiotherapy, temozolomide or both. CDR3 protein: CASTGTLWDGYTF. For the CDR3, the DNA is TGTGCCAGCACCGGGACTCTCTGGGACGGCTACACCTTC.